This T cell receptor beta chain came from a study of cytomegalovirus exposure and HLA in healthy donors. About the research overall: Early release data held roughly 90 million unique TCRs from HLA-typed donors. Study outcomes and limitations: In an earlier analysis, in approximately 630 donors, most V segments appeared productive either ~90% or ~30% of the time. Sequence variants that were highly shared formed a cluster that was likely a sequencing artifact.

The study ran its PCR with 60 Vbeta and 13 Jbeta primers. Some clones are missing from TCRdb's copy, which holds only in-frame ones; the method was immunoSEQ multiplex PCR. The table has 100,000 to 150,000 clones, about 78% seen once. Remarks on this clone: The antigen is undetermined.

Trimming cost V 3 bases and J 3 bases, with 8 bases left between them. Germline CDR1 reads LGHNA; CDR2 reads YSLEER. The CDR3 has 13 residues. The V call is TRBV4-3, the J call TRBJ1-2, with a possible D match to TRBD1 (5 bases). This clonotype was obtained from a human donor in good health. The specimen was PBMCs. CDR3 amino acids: CASSQTDYYGYTF. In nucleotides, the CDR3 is TGCGCCAGCAGCCAGACAGACTACTATGGCTACACCTTC.